This T cell receptor (beta chain) was documented in a study of T cell clonality in common variable immunodeficiency. This clone is labeled medium-sized. The read comes to an end 3 residues before the CDR3 does, leaving the germline J gene to fill in the end. This table comes from immunoSEQ multiplex PCR, and its TCRdb copy is limited to in-frame clones, with some not included. Altogether about 40,000 clones were found in the sample, and no singletons occur. The CDR3 runs to 14 residues. CDR1 and CDR2 (germline): MNHNS, SASEGT. Unmatched junction bases numbered 5, after V lost 6 bases and J lost 4 bases.

Sequencing used peripheral blood mononuclear cells. The sequence was collected from a person aged 18-69 years in good health. This chain joins TRBV6-1 and TRBJ2-3; 9 bases agree with TRBD1. The part of the CDR3 DNA that was read is TGTGCCAGCAGGGAAACAGGGGGCGCAGATACG. It encodes CASRETGGADT. The full CDR3 reads CASRETGGADTQYF.